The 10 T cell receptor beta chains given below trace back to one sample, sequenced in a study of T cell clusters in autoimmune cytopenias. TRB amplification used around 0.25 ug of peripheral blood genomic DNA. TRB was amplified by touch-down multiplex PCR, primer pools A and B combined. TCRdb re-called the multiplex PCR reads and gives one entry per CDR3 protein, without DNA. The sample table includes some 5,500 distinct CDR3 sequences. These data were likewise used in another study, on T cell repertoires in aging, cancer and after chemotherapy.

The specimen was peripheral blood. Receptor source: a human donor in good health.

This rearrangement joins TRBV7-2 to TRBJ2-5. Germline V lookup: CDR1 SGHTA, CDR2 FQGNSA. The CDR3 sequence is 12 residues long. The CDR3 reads CASSLIGETQYF.

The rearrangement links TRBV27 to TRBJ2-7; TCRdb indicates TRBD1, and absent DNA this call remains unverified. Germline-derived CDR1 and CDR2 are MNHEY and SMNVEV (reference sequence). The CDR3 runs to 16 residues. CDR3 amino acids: CASSFLPGQSIYEQYF.

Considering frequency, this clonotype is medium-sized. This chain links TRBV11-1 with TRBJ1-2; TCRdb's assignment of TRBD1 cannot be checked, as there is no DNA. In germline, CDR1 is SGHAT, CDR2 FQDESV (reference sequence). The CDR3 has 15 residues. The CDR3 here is CASSPLQGTNYGYTF. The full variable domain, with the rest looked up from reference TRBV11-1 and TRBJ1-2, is EAEVAQSPRYKITEKSQAVAFWCDPISGHATLYWYRQILGQGPELLVQFQDESVVDDSQLPKDRFSAERLKGVDSTLKIQPAELGDSAMYLCASSPLQGTNYGYTFGSGTRLTVV.

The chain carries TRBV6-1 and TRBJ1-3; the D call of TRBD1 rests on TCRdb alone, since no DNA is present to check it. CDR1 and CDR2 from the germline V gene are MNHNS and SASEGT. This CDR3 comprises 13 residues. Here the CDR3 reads CASSVGAGYTIYF.

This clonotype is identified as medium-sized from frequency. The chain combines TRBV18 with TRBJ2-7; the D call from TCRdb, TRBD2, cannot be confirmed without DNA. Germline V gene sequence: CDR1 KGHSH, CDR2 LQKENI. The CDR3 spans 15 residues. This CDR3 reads CASSPGTSVGYEQYF.

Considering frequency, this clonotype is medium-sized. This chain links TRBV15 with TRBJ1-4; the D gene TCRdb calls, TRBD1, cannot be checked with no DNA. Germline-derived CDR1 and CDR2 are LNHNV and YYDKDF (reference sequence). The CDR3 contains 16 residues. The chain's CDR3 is CATSRSTGGTNEKLFF. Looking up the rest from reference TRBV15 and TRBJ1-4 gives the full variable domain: DAMVIQNPRYQVTQFGKPVTLSCSQTLNHNVMYWYQQKSSQAPKLLFHYYDKDFNNEADTPDNFQSRRPNTSFCFLDIRSPGLGDTAMYLCATSRSTGGTNEKLFFGSGTQLSVL.

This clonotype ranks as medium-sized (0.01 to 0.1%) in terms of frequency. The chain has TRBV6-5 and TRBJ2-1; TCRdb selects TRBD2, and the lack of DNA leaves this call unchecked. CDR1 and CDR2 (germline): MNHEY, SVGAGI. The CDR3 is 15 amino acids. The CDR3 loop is CASRYALAGVWEQFF.

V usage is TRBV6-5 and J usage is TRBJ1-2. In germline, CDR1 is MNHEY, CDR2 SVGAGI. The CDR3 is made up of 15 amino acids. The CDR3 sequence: CASRPHQMVSGGYTF.

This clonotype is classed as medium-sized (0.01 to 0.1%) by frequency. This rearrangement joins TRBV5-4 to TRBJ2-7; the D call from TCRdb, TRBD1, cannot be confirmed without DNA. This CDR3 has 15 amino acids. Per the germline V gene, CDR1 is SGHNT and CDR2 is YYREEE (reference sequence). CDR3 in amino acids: CASSSRQGIGYEQYF. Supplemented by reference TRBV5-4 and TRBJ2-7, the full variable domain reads ETGVTQSPTHLIKTRGQQVTLRCSSQSGHNTVSWYQQALGQGPQFIFQYYREEENGRGNFPPRFSGLQFPNYSSELNVNALELDDSALYLCASSSRQGIGYEQYFGPGTRLTVT.

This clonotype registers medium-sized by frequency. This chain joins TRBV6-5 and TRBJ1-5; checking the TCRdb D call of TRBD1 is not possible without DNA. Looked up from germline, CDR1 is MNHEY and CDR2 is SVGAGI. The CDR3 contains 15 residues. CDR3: CASSYSWGSNQPQHF.